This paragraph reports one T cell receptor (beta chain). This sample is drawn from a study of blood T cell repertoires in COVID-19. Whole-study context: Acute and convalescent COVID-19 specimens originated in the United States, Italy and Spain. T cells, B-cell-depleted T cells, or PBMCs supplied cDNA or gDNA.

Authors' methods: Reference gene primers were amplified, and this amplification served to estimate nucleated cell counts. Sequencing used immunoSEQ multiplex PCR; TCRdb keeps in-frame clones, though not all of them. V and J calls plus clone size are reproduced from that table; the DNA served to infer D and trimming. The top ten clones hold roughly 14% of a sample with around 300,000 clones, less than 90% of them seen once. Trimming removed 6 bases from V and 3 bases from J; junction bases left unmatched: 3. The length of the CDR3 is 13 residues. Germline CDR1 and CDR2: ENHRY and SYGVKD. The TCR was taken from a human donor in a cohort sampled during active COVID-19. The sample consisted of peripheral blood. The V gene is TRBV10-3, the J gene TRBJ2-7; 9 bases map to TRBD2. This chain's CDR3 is CAIRIAGDYEQYF. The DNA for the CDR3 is TGTGCCATCAGGATAGCGGGAGACTACGAGCAGTACTTC.